These 11 T cell receptor beta chains share one sample of origin, sequenced in a study of blood T cells in healthy people across ages. For the second PCR, which ran for about 6 to 11 cycles, a sample-barcoded 5' primer and a J-beta primer mix were used. TCRdb reprocessed the 5' RACE reads via MiXCR and lists one record per CDR3 protein. This repertoire shows some 1 million distinct CDR3 sequences, under 45% found once; its top ten account for about 20%. The material sequenced was blood. Every receptor here comes from a woman aged 55-69 years in good health.

This clonotype appeared a few times. The chain uses TRBV27 and TRBJ1-6, with TRBD1 matching over 8 bases. V lost 9 bases to trimming and J lost 10 bases; unmatched junction nucleotides: 11. Germline values: CDR1 MNHEY, CDR2 SMNVEV (reference sequence). There are 14 residues in the CDR3. The CDR3 nucleotides are TGTGCCAGTAGAACCGTGACAGGGGTATCACCCCTCCACTTT. Amino acid sequence: CASRTVTGVSPLHF.

The CDR3 coding sequence is TGTGCCAGCAGGAGCGGGACCAACACCGGGGAGCTGTTTTTT. It yields the protein CASRSGTNTGELFF. This sequence joins TRBV2 and TRBJ2-2; TRBD2 aligns across 7 bases. Per germline, CDR1 SNHLY and CDR2 FYNNEI. V was clipped by 6 bases and J by 2 bases; unmatched bases: 3. The CDR3 has 14 amino acids. The variable domain in full, with the rest retrieved from reference TRBV2 and TRBJ2-2, is EPEVTQTPSHQVTQMGQEVILRCVPISNHLYFYWYRQILGQKVEFLVSFYNNEISEKSEIFDDQFSVERPDGSNFTLKIRSTKLEDSAMYFCASRSGTNTGELFFGEGSRLTVL.

With regard to this clonotype: At one of its ends the junction is not consistent with the germline gene, which may arise from a read error. The rearrangement links TRBV4-2 to TRBJ2-3; 9 nucleotides match TRBD2. CDR1 is LGHNA, CDR2 YNFKEQ, per germline. This CDR3 is built from 15 residues. The CDR3 is CTSSSSGEGTDTQYF. CDR3 bases: TGTACCAGCAGCTCTAGCGGGGAGGGGACAGATACGCAGTATTTT.

The V gene is TRBV7-9, the J gene TRBJ1-2; TRBD1 matches at 11 bases. Germline V gene lookup returns CDR1 SEHNR and CDR2 FQNEAQ (reference sequence). V lost 5 bases, J lost 12 bases, and 5 bases stayed unmatched. This CDR3 is 12 amino acids long. The CDR3 DNA reads TGTGCCAGCAGCCCAGAGGGACAGGGGGACACCTTC. This encodes CASSPEGQGDTF.

This clonotype was counted a few times. The genes are TRBV15 and TRBJ2-1; D unresolved. Germline assignment: CDR1 LNHNV and CDR2 YYDKDF (reference sequence). The CDR3 extends over 16 amino acids. Between the trimmed V and J ends, which lost 5 bases and 0 bases, there was a span of 14 bases. This CDR3 reads CATSGWSSSSYNEQFF. The DNA of the CDR3 is TGTGCCACCAGCGGCTGGAGCTCTAGCTCCTACAATGAGCAGTTCTTC.

Notes on this clonotype: With a much larger clone just one base away, this may be a read error. This chain uses TRBV5-1 with TRBJ2-1; TRBD2 might be the D (5 bases). The germline V gene encodes CDR1 SGHRS and CDR2 YFSETQ. V lost 1 base, J lost 6 bases, and 14 bases lay in between. CDR3 length: 15 residues. CDR3: CASSLTAEGSNEQFF. CDR3 DNA: TGCGCCAGCAGCTTGACAGCGGAAGGGAGCAATGAGCAGTTCTTC.

The chain joins TRBV11-2 to TRBJ2-5; D is ambiguous. CDR1 is SGHAT and CDR2 is FQNNGV in the germline V gene. There are 14 residues in the CDR3. V lost 6 bases and J 0 bases, leaving 11 bases between the germline ends. The CDR3: CASSNQIDQETQYF. The DNA of the CDR3 is TGTGCCAGCAGTAACCAGATAGACCAAGAGACCCAGTACTTC. Full variable domain (rest looked up from reference TRBV11-2 and TRBJ2-5): EAGVAQSPRYKIIEKRQSVAFWCNPISGHATLYWYQQILGQGPKLLIQFQNNGVVDDSQLPKDRFSAERLKGVDSTLKIQPAKLEDSAVYLCASSNQIDQETQYFGPGTRLLVL.

V and J are TRBV5-1 and TRBJ2-5; 8 bases align to TRBD2. From germline, CDR1 is SGHRS and CDR2 YFSETQ. This CDR3 comprises 18 residues. V trimming: 2 bases; J trimming: 4 bases; junction bases outside the gene matches: 16. The CDR3 DNA follows: TGCGCCAGCAGCTTAAACGGACTGGCGGGAGGAAGGAGAGAGACCCAGTACTTC. Encoded protein: CASSLNGLAGGRRETQYF.

The chain carries TRBV4-1 and TRBJ2-7; TRBD1 matches at 9 bases. Trimming cost V 0 bases and J 5 bases; bases outside gene matches: 8. The length of the CDR3 is 16 residues. Germline CDR1 reads MGHRA; CDR2 reads YSYEKL. The CDR3 DNA reads as TGCGCCAGCAGCCAAGATCCCGGACAGGGGCTTCACGAGCAGTACTTC. Its protein is CASSQDPGQGLHEQYF.

The rearrangement joins TRBV10-3 to TRBJ1-4; the D gene is possibly TRBD1 (5 bases). The germline CDR1 and CDR2 sequences are ENHRY and SYGVKD. The CDR3 is 14 residues long. Trimming pared 5 bases from V and 5 bases from J, leaving 12 bases between. Here the CDR3 DNA reads TGTGCCATCAGTCGTGGGGGGGGGAATGAAAAACTGTTTTTT. Protein sequence: CAISRGGGNEKLFF.

CDR3 sequence: CASRLLASGYGYTF. CDR3 DNA: TGTGCCAGCAGACTATTGGCATCAGGCTATGGCTACACCTTC. The rearrangement uses TRBV28 and TRBJ1-2; D uncertain. CDR1 is MDHEN and CDR2 is SYDVKM in the germline V gene. The CDR3 runs 14 residues. Trimming left V 6 bases short and J 4 bases short, with 15 bases between.